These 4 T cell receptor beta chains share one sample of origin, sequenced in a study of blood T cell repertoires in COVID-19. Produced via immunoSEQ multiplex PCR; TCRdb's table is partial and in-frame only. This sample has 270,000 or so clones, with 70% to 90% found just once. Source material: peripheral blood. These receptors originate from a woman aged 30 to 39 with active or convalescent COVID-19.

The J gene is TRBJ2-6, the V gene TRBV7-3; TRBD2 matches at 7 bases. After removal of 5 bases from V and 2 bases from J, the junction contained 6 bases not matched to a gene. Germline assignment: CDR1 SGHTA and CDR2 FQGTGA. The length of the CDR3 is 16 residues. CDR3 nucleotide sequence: TGTGCCAGCAGCCTAAGCCTAGCGGCTGGGGCCAACGTCCTGACTTTC. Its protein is CASSLSLAAGANVLTF.

CDR3 nucleotides: TGTGCCAGCACTTCCTCCGTTTCCTACAATGAGCAGTTCTTC. Encoded protein: CASTSSVSYNEQFF. This chain joins TRBV6-5 and TRBJ2-1; D is uncertain. Germline lookup yields CDR1 MNHEY and CDR2 SVGAGI. This CDR3 is built from 14 residues. V lost 7 bases to trimming and J lost 1 base, with 11 bases between them.

The CDR3 is CASSQELAGWQETQYF. DNA for the CDR3: TGCGCCAGCAGCCAAGAACTAGCGGGGTGGCAAGAGACCCAGTACTTC. This chain joins TRBV4-3 and TRBJ2-5; 10 positions match TRBD2. There are 16 residues in the CDR3. Trimming removed 0 bases from V and 2 bases from J; junction bases left unmatched: 3. Per germline, CDR1 LGHNA and CDR2 YSLEER.

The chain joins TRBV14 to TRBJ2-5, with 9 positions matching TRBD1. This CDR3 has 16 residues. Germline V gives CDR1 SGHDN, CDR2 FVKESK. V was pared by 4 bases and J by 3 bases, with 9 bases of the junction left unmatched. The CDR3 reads CASSPYRGPGKETQYF. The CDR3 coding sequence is TGTGCCAGCAGCCCGTACAGGGGGCCGGGGAAAGAGACCCAGTACTTC.